Following are 13 T cell receptor beta chains from one sample sequenced in a study of cytomegalovirus exposure and HLA in healthy donors. The primer mix had 60 Vbeta and 13 Jbeta primers. Only in-frame clones appear in the TCRdb table, and some are missing; sequencing was by immunoSEQ multiplex PCR. The sample lists about 76,000 clones, about 69% occurring once. Material: PBMCs. All receptors derive from a woman in her thirties or forties in good health and CMV-seropositive.

The chain recombines TRBV7-2 with TRBJ2-7, with D possibly being TRBD1 (6 bases). Trimming left V 3 bases short and J 3 bases short, with 12 bases between. CDR3 length: 14 amino acids. The germline gives CDR1 SGHTA, CDR2 FQGNSA. As DNA, the CDR3 is TGTGCCAGCAGCTTCCGGACAGCCGTCTACGAGCAGTACTTC. Translation gives CASSFRTAVYEQYF.

This clone was counted only a few times. The V call is TRBV15, the J call TRBJ2-7; no clear D gene. The ends were cut back, 3 bases at V and 0 bases at J, with 9 bases in the middle. The CDR3 loop spans 14 amino acids. Germline V gene sequence: CDR1 LNHNV, CDR2 YYDKDF (reference sequence). DNA of the CDR3: TGTGCCACCAGCAGGAATTACGGCTCCTACGAGCAGTACTTC. It is translated as CATSRNYGSYEQYF.

The V call is TRBV19, the J call TRBJ1-5; 7 bases are shared with TRBD1. The CDR3 contains 16 residues. Germline-derived CDR1 and CDR2 are LNHDA and SQIVND (reference sequence). The V segment lost 4 bases and the J segment 5 bases; nucleotides outside the gene matches: 11. The DNA for the CDR3 is TGTGCCAGTAGTAGGCTTGGGGACAGAAACTATCAGCCCCAGCATTTT. It codes for CASSRLGDRNYQPQHF.

This chain uses TRBV5-1 with TRBJ2-3, with 8 bases aligning to TRBD1. The CDR3 spans 15 residues. V was clipped by 5 bases and J by 2 bases; unmatched bases: 7. Germline V gene data show CDR1 as SGHRS and CDR2 as YFSETQ. The CDR3 DNA sequence: TGCGCCAGCAGACCGGACAGGGAGCACACAGATACGCAGTATTTT. This sequence encodes CASRPDREHTDTQYF.

The genes are TRBV11-2 and TRBJ1-5; D remains ambiguous. Germline CDR1 and CDR2: SGHAT and FQNNGV. V shed 5 bases and J shed 4 bases, with 9 bases lying between them. The CDR3 length is 13 residues. The CDR3 loop reads CASSPSPNQPQHF. The CDR3 DNA reads as TGTGCCAGCAGCCCTTCCCCGAATCAGCCCCAGCATTTT.

The chain has TRBV29-1 and TRBJ2-7; D is possibly TRBD1 (5 bases). V lost 7 bases and J lost 6, with 13 bases in between. The length of the CDR3 is 11 residues. Germline CDR1 SQVTM, CDR2 ANQGSEA. Written as DNA, the CDR3 is TGCAGCGCCCTCCGAGACAGCGAGCAGTACTTC. Protein sequence: CSALRDSEQYF.

V usage is TRBV7-6 and J usage is TRBJ2-2; the match to TRBD2 covers 11 bases. CDR3 length: 16 amino acids. Trimming cost V 2 bases and J 7 bases; bases outside gene matches: 6. The germline CDR1 and CDR2 sequences are SGHVS and FNYEAQ. CDR3 sequence reads: CASSLTSGRASGELFF. The CDR3 bases are TGTGCCAGCAGCTTAACTAGCGGGAGAGCGAGCGGGGAGCTGTTTTTT.

The chain joins TRBV14 to TRBJ1-2; no definite D call. The V and J ends lost 0 bases and 3 bases respectively, with 8 bases between them. Per germline, CDR1 SGHDN and CDR2 FVKESK. This CDR3 is 14 amino acids long. The CDR3 is CASSQDLQHYGYTF. DNA for the CDR3: TGTGCCAGCAGCCAAGATCTACAGCACTATGGCTACACCTTC.

By sample fraction, this clone is large. The identical CDR3 is also encoded by other nucleotide sequences in the sample. V and J are TRBV6-1 and TRBJ2-7; 14 nucleotides align to TRBD2. Germline-derived CDR1 and CDR2 are MNHNS and SASEGT. After removal of 6 bases from V and 5 bases from J, the junction contained 6 bases not matched to a gene. This CDR3 comprises 15 residues. The CDR3, as DNA: TGTGCCAGCAGGGGACTAGCGGGAGCGGGGGACGAGCAGTACTTC. Protein: CASRGLAGAGDEQYF.

This clone has more than one count but fewer than ten. The rearrangement joins TRBV5-6 to TRBJ2-3; 10 nucleotides line up with TRBD2. Germline V gene sequence: CDR1 SGHDT, CDR2 YYEEEE. The length of the CDR3 is 17 residues. J was trimmed by 3 bases and V by 0 bases; bases with no gene match: 7. The DNA for the CDR3 is TGTGCCAGCAGCTTGGATTGGTCTAGCGGGAGTACAGATACGCAGTATTTT. Translated: CASSLDWSSGSTDTQYF.

The J gene is TRBJ2-5, the V gene TRBV6-1; the match to TRBD2 covers 8 bases. This CDR3 region has 15 residues. Germline-derived CDR1 and CDR2 are MNHNS and SASEGT. With 6 bases clipped from V and 4 bases from J, the junction kept 10 bases outside the gene matches. The CDR3 DNA follows: TGTGCCAGCAGGGGAGCGGGAGTCGTGAGAGAGACCCAGTACTTC. Translated: CASRGAGVVRETQYF.

This chain uses TRBV6-5 with TRBJ1-4; D possibly corresponds to TRBD1 (6 bases). The CDR3 has 16 amino acids. Germline V lookup: CDR1 MNHEY, CDR2 SVGAGI. V lost 0 bases and J 7 bases, leaving 15 bases between the germline ends. The CDR3 protein is CASSYSSRGWSEKLFF. The CDR3, as DNA: TGTGCCAGCAGTTACTCGAGCAGGGGCTGGAGTGAAAAACTGTTTTTT.

This clone was recorded a few times. The J gene is TRBJ2-1, the V gene TRBV2; 7 bases are a match to TRBD1. V was clipped by 6 bases and J by 6 bases; unmatched bases: 8. Germline V gives CDR1 SNHLY, CDR2 FYNNEI. CDR3 size: 14 residues. The CDR3 region is CASRRRGQVNEQFF. The CDR3 nucleotides are TGTGCCAGCAGGAGACGAGGACAGGTCAATGAGCAGTTCTTC.